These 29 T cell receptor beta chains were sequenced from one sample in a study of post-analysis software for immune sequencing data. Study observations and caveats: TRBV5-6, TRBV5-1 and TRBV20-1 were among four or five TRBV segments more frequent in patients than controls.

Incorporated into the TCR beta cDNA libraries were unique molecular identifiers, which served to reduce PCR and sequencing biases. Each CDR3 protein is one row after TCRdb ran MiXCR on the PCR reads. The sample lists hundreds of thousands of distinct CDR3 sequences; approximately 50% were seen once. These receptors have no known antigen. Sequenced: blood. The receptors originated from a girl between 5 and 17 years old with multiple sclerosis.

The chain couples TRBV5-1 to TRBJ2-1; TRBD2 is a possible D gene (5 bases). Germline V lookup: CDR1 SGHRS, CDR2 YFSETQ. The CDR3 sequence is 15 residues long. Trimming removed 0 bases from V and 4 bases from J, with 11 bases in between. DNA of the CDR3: TGCGCCAGCAGCTTGGAGCGGCCCACTTACAATGAGCAGTTCTTC. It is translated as CASSLERPTYNEQFF.

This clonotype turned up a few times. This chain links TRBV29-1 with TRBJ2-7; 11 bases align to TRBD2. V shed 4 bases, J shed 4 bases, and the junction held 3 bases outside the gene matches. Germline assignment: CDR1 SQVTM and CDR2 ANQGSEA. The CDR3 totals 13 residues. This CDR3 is CSVGLAGGYEQYF. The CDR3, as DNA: TGCAGCGTTGGGCTAGCGGGAGGATACGAGCAGTACTTC.

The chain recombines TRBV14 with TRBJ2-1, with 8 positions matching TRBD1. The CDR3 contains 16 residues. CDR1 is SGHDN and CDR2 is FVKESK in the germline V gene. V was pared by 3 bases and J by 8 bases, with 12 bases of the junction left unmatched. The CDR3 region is CASSQSYGQGSDEQFF. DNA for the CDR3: TGTGCCAGCAGCCAGTCTTACGGACAGGGAAGCGATGAGCAGTTCTTC.

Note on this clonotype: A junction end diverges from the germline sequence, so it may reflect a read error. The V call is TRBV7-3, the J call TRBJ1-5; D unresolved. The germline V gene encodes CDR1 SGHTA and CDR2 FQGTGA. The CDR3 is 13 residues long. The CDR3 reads CANSLSRGQPQHF. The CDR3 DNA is TGTGCCAACAGCTTATCCCGGGGTCAGCCCCAGCATTTT.

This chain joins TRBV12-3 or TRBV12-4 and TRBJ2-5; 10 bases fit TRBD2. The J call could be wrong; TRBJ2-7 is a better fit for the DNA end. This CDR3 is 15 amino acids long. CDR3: CASSLVASGRNEQYF. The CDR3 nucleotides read TGTGCCAGCAGTTTAGTTGCTAGCGGGAGAAACGAGCAGTACTTC.

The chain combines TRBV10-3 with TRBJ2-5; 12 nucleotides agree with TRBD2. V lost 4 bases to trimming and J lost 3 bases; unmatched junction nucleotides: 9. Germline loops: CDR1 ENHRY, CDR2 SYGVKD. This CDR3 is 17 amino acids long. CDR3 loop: CAISGRLAGDYKETQYF. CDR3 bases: TGTGCCATCAGTGGAAGACTAGCGGGGGACTACAAAGAGACCCAGTACTTC.

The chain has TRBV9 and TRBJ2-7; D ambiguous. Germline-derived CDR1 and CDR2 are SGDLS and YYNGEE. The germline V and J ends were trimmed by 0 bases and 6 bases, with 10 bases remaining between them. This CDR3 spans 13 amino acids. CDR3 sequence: CASSVVGSTEQYF. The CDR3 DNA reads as TGTGCCAGCAGCGTAGTAGGCAGCACCGAGCAGTACTTC.

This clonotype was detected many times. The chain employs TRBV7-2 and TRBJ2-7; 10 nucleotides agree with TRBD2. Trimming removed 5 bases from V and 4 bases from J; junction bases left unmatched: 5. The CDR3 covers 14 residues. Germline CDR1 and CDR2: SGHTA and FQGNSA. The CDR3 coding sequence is TGTGCCAGCAGCCCCGGGACTAGCGTATACGAGCAGTACTTC. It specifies CASSPGTSVYEQYF.

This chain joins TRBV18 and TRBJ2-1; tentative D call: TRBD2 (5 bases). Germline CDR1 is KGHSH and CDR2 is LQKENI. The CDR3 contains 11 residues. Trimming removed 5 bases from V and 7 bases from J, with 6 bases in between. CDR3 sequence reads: CASSTGNEQFF. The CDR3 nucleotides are TGTGCCAGCTCAACGGGGAATGAGCAGTTCTTC.

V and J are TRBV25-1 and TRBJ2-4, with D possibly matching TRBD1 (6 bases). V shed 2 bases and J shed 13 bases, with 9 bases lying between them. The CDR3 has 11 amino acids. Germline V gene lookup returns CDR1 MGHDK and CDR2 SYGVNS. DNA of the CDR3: TGTGCCAGCAGTGAAAAGGGGGAGCAGTACTTC. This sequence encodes CASSEKGEQYF.

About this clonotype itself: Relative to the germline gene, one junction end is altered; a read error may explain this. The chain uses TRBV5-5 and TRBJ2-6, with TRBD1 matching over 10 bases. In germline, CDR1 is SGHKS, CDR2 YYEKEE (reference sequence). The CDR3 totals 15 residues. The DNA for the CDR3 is TGTGCCAGCAGCCCGGAGGGGACAGGGGCCAACGTCCCGACTTTC. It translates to CASSPEGTGANVPTF.

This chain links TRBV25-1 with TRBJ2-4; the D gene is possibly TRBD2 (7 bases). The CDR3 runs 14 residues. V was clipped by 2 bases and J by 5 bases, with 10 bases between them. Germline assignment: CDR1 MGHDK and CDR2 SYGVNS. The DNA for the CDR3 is TGTGCCAGCAGTGAACTAGGGGGGGAAAACATTCAGTACTTC. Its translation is CASSELGGENIQYF.

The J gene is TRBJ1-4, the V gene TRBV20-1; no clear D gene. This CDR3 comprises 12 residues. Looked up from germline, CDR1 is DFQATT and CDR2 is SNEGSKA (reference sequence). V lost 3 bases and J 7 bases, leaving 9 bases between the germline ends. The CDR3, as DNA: TGCAGTGCTAGCTTCGGGCTTGAAAAACTGTTTTTT. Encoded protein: CSASFGLEKLFF.

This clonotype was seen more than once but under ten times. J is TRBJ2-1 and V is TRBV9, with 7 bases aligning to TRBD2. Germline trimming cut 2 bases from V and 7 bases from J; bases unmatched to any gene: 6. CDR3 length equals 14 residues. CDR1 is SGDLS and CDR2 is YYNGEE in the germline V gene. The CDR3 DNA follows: TGTGCCAGCAGCGTGGGGACTATACCGAATGAGCAGTTCTTC. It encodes CASSVGTIPNEQFF.

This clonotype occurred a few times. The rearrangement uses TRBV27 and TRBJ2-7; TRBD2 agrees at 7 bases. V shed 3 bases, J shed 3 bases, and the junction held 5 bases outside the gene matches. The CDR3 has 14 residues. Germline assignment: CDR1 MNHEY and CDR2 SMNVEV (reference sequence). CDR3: CASSFGGRLYEQYF. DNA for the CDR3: TGTGCCAGCAGTTTTGGCGGGAGACTCTACGAGCAGTACTTC.

The CDR3 spells CASSLVAGGREAFF. In DNA form, the CDR3 reads TGTGCCAGCAGCTTAGTGGCAGGGGGGAGGGAAGCTTTCTTT. This chain links TRBV7-2 with TRBJ1-1; 7 positions match TRBD1. CDR1 and CDR2 (germline): SGHTA, FQGNSA. Unmatched junction bases numbered 7, after V lost 1 base and J lost 8 bases. The CDR3 runs to 14 residues.

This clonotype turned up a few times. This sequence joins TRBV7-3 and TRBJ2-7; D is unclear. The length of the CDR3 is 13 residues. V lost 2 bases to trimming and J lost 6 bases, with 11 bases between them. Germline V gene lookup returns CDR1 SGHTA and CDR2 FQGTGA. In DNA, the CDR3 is TGTGCCAGCAGCTTATACCACGAACGCGAGCAGTACTTC. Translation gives CASSLYHEREQYF.

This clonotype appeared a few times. As DNA, the CDR3 is TGTGCCAGCAGCATAGCGGGGGAAAACATTCAGTACTTC. It codes for CASSIAGENIQYF. The rearrangement uses TRBV2 and TRBJ2-4; 9 bases line up with TRBD2. This CDR3 comprises 13 residues. Unmatched junction bases numbered 2, after V lost 6 bases and J lost 5 bases. From germline, CDR1 is SNHLY and CDR2 FYNNEI.

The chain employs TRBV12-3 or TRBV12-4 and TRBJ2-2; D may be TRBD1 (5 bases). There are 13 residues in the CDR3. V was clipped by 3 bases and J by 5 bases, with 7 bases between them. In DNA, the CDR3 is TGTGCCAGCAGTTTCAGGGATACCGGGGAGCTGTTTTTT. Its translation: CASSFRDTGELFF.

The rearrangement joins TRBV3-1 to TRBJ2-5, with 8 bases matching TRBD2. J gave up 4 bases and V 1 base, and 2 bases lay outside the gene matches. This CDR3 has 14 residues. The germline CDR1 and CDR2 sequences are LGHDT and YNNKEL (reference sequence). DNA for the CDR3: TGTGCCAGCAGCCAAGGACTAGCGATAGAGACCCAGTACTTC. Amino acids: CASSQGLAIETQYF.

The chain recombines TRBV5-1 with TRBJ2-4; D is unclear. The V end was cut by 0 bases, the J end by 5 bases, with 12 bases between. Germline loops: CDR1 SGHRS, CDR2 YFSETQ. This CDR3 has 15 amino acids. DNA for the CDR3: TGCGCCAGCAGCTTGGGTGAACCTTCCCAAAACATTCAGTACTTC. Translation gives CASSLGEPSQNIQYF.

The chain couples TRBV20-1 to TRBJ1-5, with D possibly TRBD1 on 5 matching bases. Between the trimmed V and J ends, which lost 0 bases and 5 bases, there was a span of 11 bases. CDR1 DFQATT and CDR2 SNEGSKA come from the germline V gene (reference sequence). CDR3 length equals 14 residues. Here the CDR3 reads CSARDIRGDQPQHF. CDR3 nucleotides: TGCAGTGCTAGAGATATAAGGGGCGATCAGCCCCAGCATTTT.

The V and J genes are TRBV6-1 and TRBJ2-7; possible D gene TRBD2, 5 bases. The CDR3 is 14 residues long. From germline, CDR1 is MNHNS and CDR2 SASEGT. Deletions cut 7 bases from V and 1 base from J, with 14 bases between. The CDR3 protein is CASTYSSGSYEQYF. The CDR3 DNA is TGTGCCAGCACTTATAGCAGCGGTTCCTACGAGCAGTACTTC.

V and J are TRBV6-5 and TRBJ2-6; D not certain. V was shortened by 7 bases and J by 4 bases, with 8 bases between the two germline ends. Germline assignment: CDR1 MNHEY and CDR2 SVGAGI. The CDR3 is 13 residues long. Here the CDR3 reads CASTWLGANVLTF. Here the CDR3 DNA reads TGTGCCAGCACGTGGCTAGGGGCCAACGTCCTGACTTTC.

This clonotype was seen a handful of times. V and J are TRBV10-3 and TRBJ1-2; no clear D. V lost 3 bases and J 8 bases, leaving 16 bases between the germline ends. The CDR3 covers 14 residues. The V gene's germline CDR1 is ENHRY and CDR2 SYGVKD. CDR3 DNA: TGTGCCATCAGTGACCCCAGATCCATAGAAGGCTACACCTTC. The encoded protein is CAISDPRSIEGYTF.

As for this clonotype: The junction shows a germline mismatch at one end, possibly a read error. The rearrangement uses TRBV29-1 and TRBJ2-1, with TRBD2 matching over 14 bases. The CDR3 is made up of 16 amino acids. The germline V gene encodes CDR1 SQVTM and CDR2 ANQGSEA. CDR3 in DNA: TGCAGCGTCCCACACCCCGGGACTAGCGGGAGCAATAAGCAGTTCTTC. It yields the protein CSVPHPGTSGSNKQFF.

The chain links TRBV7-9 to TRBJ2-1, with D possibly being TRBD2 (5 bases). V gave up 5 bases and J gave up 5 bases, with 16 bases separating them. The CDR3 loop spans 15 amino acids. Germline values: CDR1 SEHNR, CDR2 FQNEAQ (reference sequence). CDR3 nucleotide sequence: TGTGCCAGCAGCCTGAAAGGGAGTAGAGACAATGAGCAGTTCTTC. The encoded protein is CASSLKGSRDNEQFF.

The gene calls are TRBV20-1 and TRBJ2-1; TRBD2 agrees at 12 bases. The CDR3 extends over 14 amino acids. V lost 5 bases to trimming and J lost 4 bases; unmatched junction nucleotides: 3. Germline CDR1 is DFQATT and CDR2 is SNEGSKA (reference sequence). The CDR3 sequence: CSAALAGGYNEQFF. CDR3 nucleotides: TGCAGTGCTGCGCTAGCGGGGGGGTACAATGAGCAGTTCTTC.

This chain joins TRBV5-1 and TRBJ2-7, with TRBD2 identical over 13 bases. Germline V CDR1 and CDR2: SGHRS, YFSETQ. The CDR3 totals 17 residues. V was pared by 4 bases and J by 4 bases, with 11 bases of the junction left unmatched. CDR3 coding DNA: TGCGCCAGCAGCGCGGGACTAGCGGGAAGATTGAAATACGAGCAGTACTTC. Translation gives CASSAGLAGRLKYEQYF.